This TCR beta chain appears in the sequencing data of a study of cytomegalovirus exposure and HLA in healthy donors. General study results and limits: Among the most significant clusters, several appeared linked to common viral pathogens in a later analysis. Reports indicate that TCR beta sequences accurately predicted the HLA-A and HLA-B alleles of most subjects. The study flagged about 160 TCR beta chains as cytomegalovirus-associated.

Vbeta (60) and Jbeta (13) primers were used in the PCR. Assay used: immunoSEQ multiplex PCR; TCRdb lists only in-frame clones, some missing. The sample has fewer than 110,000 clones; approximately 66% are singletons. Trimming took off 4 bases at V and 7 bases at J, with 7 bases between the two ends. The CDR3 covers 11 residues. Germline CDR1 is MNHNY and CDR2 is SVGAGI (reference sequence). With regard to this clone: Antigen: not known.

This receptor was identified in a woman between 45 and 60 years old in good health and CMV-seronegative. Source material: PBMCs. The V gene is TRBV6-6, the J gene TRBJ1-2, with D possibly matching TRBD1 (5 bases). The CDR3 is CASSWRGGYTF. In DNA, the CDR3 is TGTGCCAGCAGTTGGAGGGGTGGCTACACCTTC.